The clone carrying this T cell receptor (beta chain) has only a few counts. The target antigen is unknown. TCRdb processed the reads anew with MiXCR; each CDR3 protein has one entry. The sample shows about 830,000 distinct CDR3 sequences, about 30% of them seen only once. This sample stems from a study of T cell repertoires in cytomegalovirus infection. Study details: TCR beta signatures that were public indicated CMV infection and matching HLA type.

Germline V CDR1 and CDR2: MDHEN, SYDVKM. Trimming shortened V by 7 bases and J by 7 bases, and 4 bases separated the two germline ends. This CDR3 region has 9 residues. Here the sequenced sample was cultured CD8+ T cells from PBMCs, taken from culture after CMV antigen stimulation. The rearrangement links TRBV28 to TRBJ1-1, with D uncertain. This sequence originates from a human donor in good health (CMV status not recorded). Some clones in this sample may be carry-over from other donors' samples. DNA of the CDR3: TGTGCCAGCACTTTTGAAGCTTTCTTT. Protein: CASTFEAFF.